This T cell receptor beta chain came from a study of shared clonotypes between healthy human individuals. This CDR3 spans 10 amino acids. The germline gives CDR1 SGHAT, CDR2 FQNNGV. V lost 8 bases and J lost 14, with 12 bases in between. A CD45RA-negative memory subset and a CD45RA+ naive subset were separated from the CD4+ cells. In the original workflow: Without quality scores, immunoSEQ junctional reads could not be filtered like full-length reads. Produced via immunoSEQ multiplex PCR; TCRdb's table is partial and in-frame only. The V and J calls and clone size are taken from that table; D and trimming were inferred from the DNA. The repertoire includes over a million clones, roughly 97% of them detected once, and approximately 1.1% sits in the top ten.

V usage is TRBV11-2 and J usage is TRBJ1-4; D possibly corresponds to TRBD1 (5 bases). This sequence originates from a man aged 25 to 40 in good health. Sequencing was done on a sample of naive CD4+ T cells sorted from blood. Subset of the sample: CD45RA+ positively selected. DNA for the CDR3: TGTGCCAGCGTCCGACAGACGCTGTTTTTT. This translates into CASVRQTLFF.